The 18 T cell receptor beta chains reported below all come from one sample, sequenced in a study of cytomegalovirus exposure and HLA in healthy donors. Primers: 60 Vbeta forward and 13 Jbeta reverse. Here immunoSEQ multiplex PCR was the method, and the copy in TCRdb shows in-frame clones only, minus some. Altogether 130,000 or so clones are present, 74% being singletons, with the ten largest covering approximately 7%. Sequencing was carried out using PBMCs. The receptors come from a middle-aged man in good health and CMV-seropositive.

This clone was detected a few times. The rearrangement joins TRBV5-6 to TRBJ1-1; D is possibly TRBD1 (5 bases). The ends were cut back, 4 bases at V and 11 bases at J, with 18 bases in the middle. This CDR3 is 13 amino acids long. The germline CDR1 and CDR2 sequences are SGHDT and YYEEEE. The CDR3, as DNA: TGTGCCAGCAGCGGGGGGTACGGGACGGCGGCTTTCTTT. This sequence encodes CASSGGYGTAAFF.

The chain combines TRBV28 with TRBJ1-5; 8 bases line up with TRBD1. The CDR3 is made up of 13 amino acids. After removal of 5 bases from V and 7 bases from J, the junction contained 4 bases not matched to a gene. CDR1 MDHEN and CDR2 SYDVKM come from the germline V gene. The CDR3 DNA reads TGTGCCAGCAGTCAGGGGGCAGGGCAGCCCCAGCATTTT. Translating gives CASSQGAGQPQHF. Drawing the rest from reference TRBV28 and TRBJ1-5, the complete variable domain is DVKVTQSSRYLVKRTGEKVFLECVQDMDHENMFWYRQDPGLGLRLIYFSYDVKMKEKGDIPEGYSVSREKKERFSLILESASTNQTSMYLCASSQGAGQPQHFGDGTRLSIL.

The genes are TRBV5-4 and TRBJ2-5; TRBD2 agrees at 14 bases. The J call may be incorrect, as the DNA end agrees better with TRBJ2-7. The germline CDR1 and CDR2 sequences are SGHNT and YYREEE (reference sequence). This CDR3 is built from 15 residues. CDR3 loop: CASSWTSGGKYEQYF. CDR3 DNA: TGTGCCAGCAGCTGGACTAGCGGGGGGAAATACGAGCAGTACTTC.

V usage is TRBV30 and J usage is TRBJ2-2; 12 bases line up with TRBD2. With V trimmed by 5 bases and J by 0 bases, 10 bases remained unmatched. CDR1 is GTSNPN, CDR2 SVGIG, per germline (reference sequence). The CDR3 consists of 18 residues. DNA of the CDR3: TGTGCCTGGGAATTGACTAGCGGGGGAACGGCGAACACCGGGGAGCTGTTTTTT. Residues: CAWELTSGGTANTGELFF.

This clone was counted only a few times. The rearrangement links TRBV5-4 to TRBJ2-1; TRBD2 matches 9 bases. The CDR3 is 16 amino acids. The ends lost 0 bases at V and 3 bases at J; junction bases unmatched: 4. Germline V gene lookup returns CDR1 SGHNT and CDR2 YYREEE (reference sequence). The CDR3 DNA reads TGTGCCAGCAGCTTGGCACTAGCGGGCCGCTACAATGAGCAGTTCTTC. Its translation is CASSLALAGRYNEQFF.

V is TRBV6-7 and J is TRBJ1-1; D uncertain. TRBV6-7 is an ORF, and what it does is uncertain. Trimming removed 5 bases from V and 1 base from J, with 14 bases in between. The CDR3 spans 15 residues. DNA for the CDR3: TGTGCCAGCAGTGACCACCGACGGGAGAACACTGAAGCTTTCTTT. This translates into CASSDHRRENTEAFF.

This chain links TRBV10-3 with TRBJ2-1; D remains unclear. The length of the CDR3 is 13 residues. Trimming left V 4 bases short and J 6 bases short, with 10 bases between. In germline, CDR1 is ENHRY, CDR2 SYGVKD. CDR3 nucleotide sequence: TGTGCCATCAGTGCAGCAGGTGGCAATGAGCAGTTCTTC. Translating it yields CAISAAGGNEQFF.

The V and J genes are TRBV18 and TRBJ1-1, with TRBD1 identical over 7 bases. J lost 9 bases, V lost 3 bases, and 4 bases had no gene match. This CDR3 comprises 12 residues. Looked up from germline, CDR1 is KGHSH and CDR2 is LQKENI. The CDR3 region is CASSPGQLKAFF. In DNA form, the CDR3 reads TGTGCCAGCTCACCGGGACAGCTAAAAGCTTTCTTT.

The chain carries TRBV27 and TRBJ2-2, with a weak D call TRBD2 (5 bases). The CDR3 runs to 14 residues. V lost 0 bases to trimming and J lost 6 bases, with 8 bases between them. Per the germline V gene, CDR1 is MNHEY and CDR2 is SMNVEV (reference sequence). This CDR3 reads CASSLSGVAGELFF. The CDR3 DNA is TGTGCCAGCAGTTTATCCGGGGTCGCCGGGGAGCTGTTTTTT.

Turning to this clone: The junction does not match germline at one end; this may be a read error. DNA of the CDR3: TGTGCCAGCACCTTACATGTGGAGGACGAGCAGTACTTC. The encoded protein is CASTLHVEDEQYF. The chain has TRBV7-8 and TRBJ2-7; tentative D call: TRBD2 (5 bases). Germline CDR1 and CDR2: SGHVS and FQNEAQ. The length of the CDR3 is 13 residues.

CDR3 region: CASSPDRVSTEAFF. DNA of the CDR3: TGTGCCAGCAGCCCGGACAGGGTCAGCACTGAAGCTTTCTTT. The chain links TRBV7-9 to TRBJ1-1, with 8 bases that match TRBD1. The CDR3 extends over 14 amino acids. Germline V gene lookup returns CDR1 SEHNR and CDR2 FQNEAQ (reference sequence). With 5 bases clipped from V and 4 bases from J, the junction kept 6 bases outside the gene matches.

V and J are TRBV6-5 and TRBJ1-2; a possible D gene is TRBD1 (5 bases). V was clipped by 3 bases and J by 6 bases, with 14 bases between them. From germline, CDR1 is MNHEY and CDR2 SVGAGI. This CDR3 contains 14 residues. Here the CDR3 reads CASSYSPRVNGYTF. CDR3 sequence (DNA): TGTGCCAGCAGTTATAGCCCCAGGGTGAATGGCTACACCTTC.

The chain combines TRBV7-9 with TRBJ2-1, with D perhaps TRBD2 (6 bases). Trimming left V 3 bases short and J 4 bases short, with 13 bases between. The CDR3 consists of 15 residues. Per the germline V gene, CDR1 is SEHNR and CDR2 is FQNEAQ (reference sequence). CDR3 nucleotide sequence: TGTGCCAGCAGCTTCTCCGGGACTTCATACAATGAGCAGTTCTTC. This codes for CASSFSGTSYNEQFF. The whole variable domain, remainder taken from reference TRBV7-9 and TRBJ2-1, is DTGVSQNPRHKITKRGQNVTFRCDPISEHNRLYWYRQTLGQGPEFLTYFQNEAQLEKSRLLSDRFSAERPKGSFSTLEIQRTEQGDSAMYLCASSFSGTSYNEQFFGPGTRLTVL.

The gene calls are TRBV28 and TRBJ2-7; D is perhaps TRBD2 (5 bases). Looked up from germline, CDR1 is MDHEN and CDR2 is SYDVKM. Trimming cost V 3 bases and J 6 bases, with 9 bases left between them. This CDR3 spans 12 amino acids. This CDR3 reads CASSFSGIEQYF. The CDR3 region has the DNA TGTGCCAGCAGTTTTTCGGGGATCGAGCAGTACTTC. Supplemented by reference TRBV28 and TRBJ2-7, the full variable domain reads DVKVTQSSRYLVKRTGEKVFLECVQDMDHENMFWYRQDPGLGLRLIYFSYDVKMKEKGDIPEGYSVSREKKERFSLILESASTNQTSMYLCASSFSGIEQYFGPGTRLTVT.

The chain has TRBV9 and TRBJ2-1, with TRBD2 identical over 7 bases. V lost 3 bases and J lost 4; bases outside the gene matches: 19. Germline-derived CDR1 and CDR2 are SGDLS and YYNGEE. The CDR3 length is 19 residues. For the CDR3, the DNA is TGTGCCAGCAGCGCGAGTCTGGGAGGGCCTGGGATATCTTACAATGAGCAGTTCTTC. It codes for CASSASLGGPGISYNEQFF.

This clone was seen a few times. CDR3 sequence (DNA): TGTGCCAGCAGGCGGGGACTAGCGGGAGAAACCTACAATGAGCAGTTCTTC. It is translated as CASRRGLAGETYNEQFF. V usage is TRBV11-2 and J usage is TRBJ2-1, with 14 bases identical to TRBD2. Germline values: CDR1 SGHAT, CDR2 FQNNGV. The CDR3 is 17 residues long. V was clipped by 6 bases and J by 2 bases; unmatched bases: 6.

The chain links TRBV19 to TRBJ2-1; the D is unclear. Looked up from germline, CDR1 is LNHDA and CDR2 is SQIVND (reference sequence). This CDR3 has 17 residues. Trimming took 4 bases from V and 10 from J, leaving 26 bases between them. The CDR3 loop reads CASSSSSLGSEKREQFF. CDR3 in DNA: TGTGCCAGTAGTAGTAGTAGCCTCGGGTCGGAAAAACGGGAGCAGTTCTTC.

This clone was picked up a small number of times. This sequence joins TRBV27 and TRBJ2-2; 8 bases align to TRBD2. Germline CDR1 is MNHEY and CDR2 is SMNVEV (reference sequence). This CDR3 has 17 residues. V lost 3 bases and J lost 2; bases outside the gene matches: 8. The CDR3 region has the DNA TGTGCCAGCAGTTTCTGGATGGCGGGAGGAAACACCGGGGAGCTGTTTTTT. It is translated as CASSFWMAGGNTGELFF.